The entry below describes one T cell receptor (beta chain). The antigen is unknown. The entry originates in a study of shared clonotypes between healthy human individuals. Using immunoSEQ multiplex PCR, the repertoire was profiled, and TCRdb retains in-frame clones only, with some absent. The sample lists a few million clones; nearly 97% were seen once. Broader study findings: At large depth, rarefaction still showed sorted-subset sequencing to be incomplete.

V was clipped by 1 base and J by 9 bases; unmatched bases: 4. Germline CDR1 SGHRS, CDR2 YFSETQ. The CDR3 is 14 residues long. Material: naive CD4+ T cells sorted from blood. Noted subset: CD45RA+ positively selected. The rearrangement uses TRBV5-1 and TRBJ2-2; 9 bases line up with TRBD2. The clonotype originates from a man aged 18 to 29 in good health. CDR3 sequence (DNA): TGCGCCAGCAGCTTGCCTAGCGGGACCAGGGAGCTGTTTTTT. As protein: CASSLPSGTRELFF.